A single sample gave rise to the 6 T cell receptor beta chains below, sequenced in a study of vaccination and CD4 T cells after COVID-19. With the Oncomine TCR Beta short-read assay, DNA from cultured CD4+ T cells was sequenced. TCRdb independently ran MiXCR on the PCR reads; one entry per CDR3 protein. This table holds over 10,000 distinct CDR3 sequences, around two fifths found once. Their antigens remain unidentified. Specified treatment: approximately nine-day PBMC culture with coronavirus spike peptide pools or control peptides (ViraFEST assay). The sequencing input was CD4+ T cells from blood, cultured in vitro. Receptors were obtained from a human donor who had recovered from COVID-19.

The chain has TRBV11-2 and TRBJ1-2, with 7 positions matching TRBD1. The length of the CDR3 is 13 residues. J lost 14 bases, V lost 4 bases, and 13 bases had no gene match. The germline V gene has CDR1 SGHAT and CDR2 FQNNGV. The CDR3 is CASSSPGQPTGTF. CDR3 nucleotides: TGTGCCAGCAGCTCGCCGGGACAGCCCACGGGAACCTTC.

This CDR3 is CASTPSGPYLYGYTF. CDR3 DNA: TGTGCCAGTACCCCCTCTGGCCCTTATCTCTATGGCTACACCTTC. The chain recombines TRBV19 with TRBJ1-2; no clear D gene. The CDR3 extends over 15 amino acids. In germline, CDR1 is LNHDA, CDR2 SQIVND (reference sequence). The ends were cut back, 7 bases at V and 4 bases at J, with 19 bases in the middle.

The rearrangement joins TRBV6-1 to TRBJ1-1, with 7 bases matching TRBD1. CDR1 MNHNS and CDR2 SASEGT come from the germline V gene. The CDR3 covers 14 residues. V was pared by 7 bases and J by 4 bases, with 9 bases of the junction left unmatched. The DNA for the CDR3 is TGTGCCAGCACCGCGACAGGGATCGGCACTGAAGCTTTCTTT. This sequence encodes CASTATGIGTEAFF.

The rearrangement joins TRBV12-3 or TRBV12-4 to TRBJ2-7, with a weak D call TRBD2 (5 bases). Trimming cost V 5 bases and J 2 bases, with 10 bases left between them. The CDR3 contains 13 residues. CDR3 DNA sequence: TGTGCCAGCAGTAGCGGTATCCCCTACGAGCAGTACTTC. Translating it yields CASSSGIPYEQYF.

CDR3 DNA sequence: TGTGCCAGCAGACAGGACAGGTACACTGAAGCTTTCTTT. This translates into CASRQDRYTEAFF. This chain joins TRBV5-4 and TRBJ1-1; 7 bases fit TRBD1. V was clipped by 5 bases and J by 3 bases; unmatched bases: 4. This CDR3 comprises 13 residues. Germline V CDR1 and CDR2: SGHNT, YYREEE (reference sequence).

The chain recombines TRBV12-3 or TRBV12-4 with TRBJ1-2; 9 nucleotides match TRBD1. The J segment lost 3 bases and the V segment lost 5 bases, leaving 1 base of the junction unmatched. The CDR3 length is 13 residues. The CDR3 loop is CASSRTGDYGYTF. The CDR3 region has the DNA TGTGCCAGCAGTAGGACAGGGGACTATGGCTACACCTTC.